This paragraph reports one T cell receptor beta chain. The V end lost 1 base, the J end lost 0 bases, and 15 bases lay between the germline ends. CDR3 size: 17 residues. The V gene's germline CDR1 is SEHNR and CDR2 FQNEAQ (reference sequence). These data belong to a study of identical twins. A universal primer binding site was introduced by template switching. The final cDNA contained unique molecular identifiers. TCRdb re-called the 5' RACE reads with MiXCR, one entry per CDR3 protein. The data hold hundreds of thousands of distinct CDR3 sequences, with around an eighth observed a single time. These sequences were also reported in another study, on yellow fever vaccine responses in identical twins.

This TCR was recovered from a woman aged 18-30 years in good health. Sequencing was done on a sample of CD8+ T cells sorted from blood. This rearrangement joins TRBV7-9 to TRBJ1-1; D gene unclear. In DNA, the CDR3 is TGTGCCAGCAGCTTAGTCTTTGGCTCTCTCATGAACACTGAAGCTTTCTTT. Its translation is CASSLVFGSLMNTEAFF.